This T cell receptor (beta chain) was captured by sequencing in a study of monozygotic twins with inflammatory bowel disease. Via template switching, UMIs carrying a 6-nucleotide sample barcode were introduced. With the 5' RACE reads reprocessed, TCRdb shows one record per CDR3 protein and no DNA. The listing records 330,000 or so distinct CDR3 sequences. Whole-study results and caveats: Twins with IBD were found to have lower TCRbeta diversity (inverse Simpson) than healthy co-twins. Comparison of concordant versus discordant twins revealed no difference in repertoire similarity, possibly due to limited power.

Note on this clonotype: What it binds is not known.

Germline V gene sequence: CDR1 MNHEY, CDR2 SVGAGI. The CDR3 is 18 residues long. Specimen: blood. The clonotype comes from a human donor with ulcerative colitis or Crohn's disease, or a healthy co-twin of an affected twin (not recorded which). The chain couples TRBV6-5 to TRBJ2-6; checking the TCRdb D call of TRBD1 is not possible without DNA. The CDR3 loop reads CASSYSGQGSTGANVLTF.